This T cell receptor beta chain came from a study of Ad26.COV2.S vaccination and SARS-CoV-2 variants. Study information: Intramuscular Ad26.COV2.S at 5x10^10 or 1x10^11 viral particles.

Clones were sequenced by immunoSEQ multiplex PCR, and TCRdb holds only the in-frame ones, with some missing. The repertoire includes 300,000 to 350,000 clones, about 86% of them detected once, and 1.9% sits in the top ten. The treatment here: around 19 received Ad26.COV2.S at low or high dose, single or two shots; 5 received placebo; per-sample allocation not given. Day 63 after the first injection of vaccine or placebo was the sampling time. Between the trimmed V and J ends, which lost 6 bases and 2 bases, there was a span of 11 bases. The CDR3 length is 13 residues. Germline V lookup: CDR1 SNHLY, CDR2 FYNNEI.

The chain couples TRBV2 to TRBJ2-7; D might be TRBD2 (5 bases). The sequence came from a person aged 18-65 years who received the Ad26.COV2.S COVID-19 vaccine or a placebo. Sequencing was performed on peripheral blood, taken in a trial of Ad26.COV2.S vaccine versus placebo. The CDR3 is CASSGVGAYEQYF. In DNA form, the CDR3 reads TGTGCCAGCAGCGGGGTTGGAGCCTACGAGCAGTACTTC.